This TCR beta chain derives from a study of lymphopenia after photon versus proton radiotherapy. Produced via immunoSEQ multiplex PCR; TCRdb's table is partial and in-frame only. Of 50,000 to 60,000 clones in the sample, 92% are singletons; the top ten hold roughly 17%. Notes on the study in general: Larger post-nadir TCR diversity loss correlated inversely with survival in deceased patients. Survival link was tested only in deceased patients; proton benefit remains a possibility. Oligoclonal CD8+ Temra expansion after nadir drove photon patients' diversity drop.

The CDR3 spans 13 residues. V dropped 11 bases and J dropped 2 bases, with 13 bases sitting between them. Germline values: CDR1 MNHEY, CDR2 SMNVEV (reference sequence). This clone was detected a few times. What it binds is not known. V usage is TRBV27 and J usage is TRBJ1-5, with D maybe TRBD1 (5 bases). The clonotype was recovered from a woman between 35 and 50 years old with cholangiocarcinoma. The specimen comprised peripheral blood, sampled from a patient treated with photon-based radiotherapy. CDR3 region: CASGGEGNQPQHF. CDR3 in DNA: TGTGCCTCAGGAGGGGAGGGCAATCAGCCCCAGCATTTT.